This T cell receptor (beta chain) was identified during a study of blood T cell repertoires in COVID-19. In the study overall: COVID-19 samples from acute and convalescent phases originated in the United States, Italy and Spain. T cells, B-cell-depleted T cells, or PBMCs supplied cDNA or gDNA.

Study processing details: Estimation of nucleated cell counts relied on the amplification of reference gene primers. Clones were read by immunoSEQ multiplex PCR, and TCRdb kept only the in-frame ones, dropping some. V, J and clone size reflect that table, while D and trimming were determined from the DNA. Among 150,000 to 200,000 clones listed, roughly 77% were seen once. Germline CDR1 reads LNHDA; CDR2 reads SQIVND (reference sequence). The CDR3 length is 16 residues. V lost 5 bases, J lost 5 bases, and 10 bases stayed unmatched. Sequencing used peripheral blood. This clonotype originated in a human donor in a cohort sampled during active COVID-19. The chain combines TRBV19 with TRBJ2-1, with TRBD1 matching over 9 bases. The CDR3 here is CASSPHRDRVNNEQFF. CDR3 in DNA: TGTGCCAGTAGTCCCCACCGGGACAGGGTAAACAATGAGCAGTTCTTC.